The 18 T cell receptor beta chains reported below all come from one sample, sequenced in a study of blood T cell repertoires in COVID-19. Profiled with immunoSEQ multiplex PCR; TCRdb holds only in-frame clones, not every one. The repertoire includes approximately 53,000 clones, roughly nine tenths of them detected once, and roughly a quarter sits in the top ten. The source material was peripheral blood. These TCRs come from a human donor in a cohort sampled during active COVID-19.

The J gene is TRBJ1-1, the V gene TRBV19; D is ambiguous. The germline gives CDR1 LNHDA, CDR2 SQIVND (reference sequence). Between the trimmed V and J ends, which lost 3 bases and 0 bases, there was a span of 11 bases. CDR3 size: 15 residues. The CDR3 nucleotides read TGTGCCAGTAGTATTTTGGAGCCTATGAACACTGAAGCTTTCTTT. Protein sequence: CASSILEPMNTEAFF. The complete variable domain, with remaining parts taken from reference TRBV19 and TRBJ1-1, reads DGGITQSPKYLFRKEGQNVTLSCEQNLNHDAMYWYRQDPGQGLRLIYYSQIVNDFQKGDIAEGYSVSREKKESFPLTVTSAQKNPTAFYLCASSILEPMNTEAFFGQGTRLTVV.

This clone was detected once. The CDR3, as DNA: TGTGCCAGCAGCCCGCCCCGGACAGGGGTGAACACTGAAGCTTTCTTT. It is translated as CASSPPRTGVNTEAFF. The chain joins TRBV5-4 to TRBJ1-1, with TRBD1 matching over 9 bases. CDR3 length: 16 amino acids. With V trimmed by 4 bases and J by 0 bases, 7 bases remained unmatched. CDR1 and CDR2 from the germline V gene are SGHNT and YYREEE (reference sequence).

This chain joins TRBV2 and TRBJ2-7; 9 bases are shared with TRBD1. With 2 bases clipped from V and 2 bases from J, the junction kept 4 bases outside the gene matches. The germline CDR1 and CDR2 sequences are SNHLY and FYNNEI. This CDR3 has 15 residues. CDR3 nucleotides: TGTGCCAGCAGTGAAAGGGGACAGGGCACCTACGAGCAGTACTTC. Residues: CASSERGQGTYEQYF.

The chain recombines TRBV28 with TRBJ2-1; 13 bases line up with TRBD2. The CDR3 runs to 19 residues. V shed 5 bases, J shed 4 bases, and the junction held 14 bases outside the gene matches. Germline lookup yields CDR1 MDHEN and CDR2 SYDVKM. The CDR3 coding sequence is TGTGCCAGCAGTCCACTCACTAGCGGGGGGGTACATACTTACAATGAGCAGTTCTTC. This sequence encodes CASSPLTSGGVHTYNEQFF.

This clone occurred once. The chain employs TRBV28 and TRBJ1-2, with 12 nucleotides matching TRBD1. J was trimmed by 9 bases and V by 5 bases; bases with no gene match: 13. The germline gives CDR1 MDHEN, CDR2 SYDVKM. This CDR3 has 16 residues. This CDR3 reads CASSHSGTGGTRSYTF. DNA for the CDR3: TGTGCCAGCAGTCACTCCGGGACAGGGGGCACTCGGAGCTACACCTTC.

The J gene is TRBJ1-5, the V gene TRBV2; TRBD1 matches 8 bases. The CDR3 loop spans 15 amino acids. Losses at the gene ends were 7 bases for V and 2 bases for J; bases not matched to a gene: 7. Per germline, CDR1 SNHLY and CDR2 FYNNEI. CDR3 DNA: TGTGCCAGCACCGTGGACAGGGCGGGCAATCAGCCCCAGCATTTT. It yields the protein CASTVDRAGNQPQHF.

The rearrangement uses TRBV9 and TRBJ2-1, with TRBD1 identical over 12 bases. Germline V gene sequence: CDR1 SGDLS, CDR2 YYNGEE. The length of the CDR3 is 15 residues. The trim removed 3 bases at V and 7 bases at J, leaving 5 bases unmatched. CDR3 in DNA: TGTGCCAGCAGCGAGGGACAGGGGGCAAAAAATGAGCAGTTCTTC. Its protein product is CASSEGQGAKNEQFF. The whole variable domain, filled in from reference TRBV9 and TRBJ2-1, reads DSGVTQTPKHLITATGQRVTLRCSPRSGDLSVYWYQQSLDQGLQFLIQYYNGEERAKGNILERFSAQQFPDLHSELNLSSLELGDSALYFCASSEGQGAKNEQFFGPGTRLTVL.

The rearrangement joins TRBV6-1 to TRBJ1-1, with D possibly being TRBD1 (6 bases). Trimming took 3 bases from V and 3 from J, leaving 14 bases between them. Germline V lookup: CDR1 MNHNS, CDR2 SASEGT. CDR3 length: 15 amino acids. In DNA form, the CDR3 reads TGTGCCAGCAGTGATTCGGGACACAGATACACTGAAGCTTTCTTT. Translating it yields CASSDSGHRYTEAFF.

The chain employs TRBV19 and TRBJ1-6, with D perhaps TRBD1 (5 bases). Between the trimmed V and J ends, which lost 3 bases and 0 bases, there was a span of 15 bases. From germline, CDR1 is LNHDA and CDR2 SQIVND (reference sequence). The CDR3 spans 18 residues. As DNA, the CDR3 is TGTGCCAGTAGTATTGCAGGGCCTGAGAGCTCCTATAATTCACCCCTCCACTTT. Its protein is CASSIAGPESSYNSPLHF.

The chain recombines TRBV9 with TRBJ2-7; perhaps TRBD1 as D (5 bases). V was trimmed by 4 bases and J by 2 bases, leaving 10 bases between them. CDR1 is SGDLS, CDR2 YYNGEE, per germline. The CDR3 extends over 13 amino acids. CDR3 coding DNA: TGTGCCAGCAGCTTGACAGAGACCTACGAGCAGTACTTC. This translates into CASSLTETYEQYF.

This clone was found once. V gene TRBV27 combines with J gene TRBJ2-3, with D possibly TRBD1 on 6 matching bases. Trimming left V 7 bases short and J 2 bases short, with 19 bases between. The CDR3 totals 16 residues. The V gene's germline CDR1 is MNHEY and CDR2 SMNVEV (reference sequence). DNA for the CDR3: TGTGCCAGCAAATCACAGGGAAGCGCACCCACAGATACGCAGTATTTT. The encoded protein is CASKSQGSAPTDTQYF.

The rearrangement uses TRBV5-1 and TRBJ2-5, with 7 nucleotides matching TRBD2. Germline V gives CDR1 SGHRS, CDR2 YFSETQ. The CDR3 is 13 amino acids. V trimming: 0 bases; J trimming: 5 bases; junction bases outside the gene matches: 1. The CDR3 reads CASSLGGSETQYF. CDR3 sequence (DNA): TGCGCCAGCAGCTTGGGCGGGAGTGAGACCCAGTACTTC.

The gene calls are TRBV24-1 and TRBJ2-5; D is possibly TRBD2 (5 bases). Germline assignment: CDR1 KGHDR and CDR2 SFDVKD. The germline V and J ends were trimmed by 3 bases and 7 bases, with 14 bases remaining between them. The CDR3 has 14 residues. The chain's CDR3 is CATSDPGSSRTQYF. The CDR3 DNA reads TGTGCCACCAGTGATCCGGGGTCGTCAAGGACCCAGTACTTC.

The CDR3 spells CASSLHGGATNEKLFF. CDR3 DNA: TGTGCCAGCAGCTTACATGGAGGAGCAACTAATGAAAAACTGTTTTTT. The V and J genes are TRBV7-8 and TRBJ1-4; D not certain. From germline, CDR1 is SGHVS and CDR2 FQNEAQ. V lost 2 bases and J lost 0, with 10 bases in between. The CDR3 totals 16 residues. The whole variable domain, remainder taken from reference TRBV7-8 and TRBJ1-4, is GAGVSQSPRYKVAKRGQDVALRCDPISGHVSLFWYQQALGQGPEFLTYFQNEAQLDKSGLPSDRFFAERPEGSVSTLKIQRTQQEDSAVYLCASSLHGGATNEKLFFGSGTQLSVL.

This clone was seen a few times. The chain employs TRBV19 and TRBJ1-1; D perhaps matches TRBD1 (5 bases). This CDR3 contains 16 residues. The V gene lost 3 bases and the J gene lost 1 base, with 15 bases spanning the gap. Germline assignment: CDR1 LNHDA and CDR2 SQIVND (reference sequence). CDR3 residues: CASSMLTAGRNTEAFF. DNA of the CDR3: TGTGCCAGTAGTATGCTAACTGCAGGGCGGAACACTGAAGCTTTCTTT.

The J gene is TRBJ1-5, the V gene TRBV28; 7 nucleotides match TRBD1. The CDR3 has 17 residues. Per germline, CDR1 MDHEN and CDR2 SYDVKM. V gave up 3 bases and J gave up 3 bases; unmatched junction bases: 11. The CDR3 region has the DNA TGTGCCAGCAGTTTCTTCCCCAGAAGGGGGCACAATCAGCCCCAGCATTTT. Its translation is CASSFFPRRGHNQPQHF.

The J gene is TRBJ1-2, the V gene TRBV2, with D unclear. Trimming took 4 bases from V and 5 from J, leaving 14 bases between them. The CDR3 contains 14 residues. CDR1 and CDR2 from the germline V gene are SNHLY and FYNNEI. CDR3 nucleotides: TGTGCCAGCAGTGGGCGGGAGTCGCGGTATGGCTACACCTTC. As protein: CASSGRESRYGYTF.

The J gene is TRBJ2-1, the V gene TRBV6-5, with TRBD1 as a possible D gene (6 bases). The V end was cut by 11 bases, the J end by 2 bases, with 19 bases between. From germline, CDR1 is MNHEY and CDR2 SVGAGI. This CDR3 is built from 15 residues. CDR3 nucleotide sequence: TGTGCCGGATCGGGACACCCTGACGCCTACAATGAGCAGTTCTTC. The encoded protein is CAGSGHPDAYNEQFF.